This TCR beta chain was observed in a study of CD8+CD57+ T cells in acquired aplastic anemia. CDR3 and TCR beta VDJ profiling relied on a genomic DNA template. TCRdb re-analysed the reads in MiXCR, keeping a single row per CDR3 protein. The data contain 100,000 to 150,000 distinct CDR3 sequences, about two fifths of them seen just once; the ten biggest clones take up roughly 2.7%. This clonotype was detected only a few times. The CDR3 does not end in the conserved phenylalanine or tryptophan, so this is likely a read error. Before being chosen for sequencing, patients had shown CD8+CD57+ cell expansion by flow cytometry. The CDR3 totals 16 residues. Deletions cut 4 bases from V and 2 bases from J, with 13 bases between. Germline CDR1 and CDR2: SGHRS and YFSETQ.

This chain uses TRBV5-1 with TRBJ1-6; a possible D gene is TRBD1 (5 bases). The sample taken for sequencing was sorted CD4+, CD8+, or CD8+CD57+ T cells (not recorded which) from PBMCs. This clonotype originated in a human donor with aplastic anemia. The CDR3 reads CASSTGTLTYNSPLHS. CDR3 DNA sequence: TGCGCCAGCAGCACCGGGACTCTTACCTATAATTCACCCCTCCACTCT.